The 13 T cell receptor beta chains presented below share a single source sample, sequenced in a study of control samples from healthy donors and cancer patients. Here immunoSEQ multiplex PCR was the method, and the copy in TCRdb shows in-frame clones only, minus some. The sample holds 150,000 to 160,000 clones; around 95% are singletons and the top ten take around 6.2%. Specimen: blood. Receptor source: a man aged 35 to 55 in good health.

The chain employs TRBV30 and TRBJ1-6; D possibly corresponds to TRBD1 (5 bases). The V end was cut by 4 bases, the J end by 5 bases, with 9 bases between. CDR1 and CDR2 (germline): GTSNPN, SVGIG (reference sequence). The CDR3 loop spans 13 amino acids. In DNA form, the CDR3 reads TGTGCCTGGACGGGGCCGGATAATTCACCCCTCCACTTT. Encoded protein: CAWTGPDNSPLHF.

This clone was detected once. The V gene is TRBV9, the J gene TRBJ2-3; TRBD2 agrees at 8 bases. The CDR3 sequence is 15 residues long. Germline V gives CDR1 SGDLS, CDR2 YYNGEE. The trim removed 4 bases at V and 3 bases at J, leaving 7 bases unmatched. The chain's CDR3 is CASSPSAGGTDTQYF. CDR3 in DNA: TGTGCCAGCAGCCCTAGTGCGGGGGGTACAGATACGCAGTATTTT.

V and J are TRBV5-6 and TRBJ1-5; perhaps TRBD1 as D (5 bases). CDR3 length: 15 amino acids. V was trimmed by 5 bases and J by 3 bases, leaving 15 bases between them. Per the germline V gene, CDR1 is SGHDT and CDR2 is YYEEEE. CDR3 amino acids: CASRRAGQNNQPQHF. CDR3 sequence (DNA): TGTGCCAGCAGACGCGCGGGGCAGAACAATCAGCCCCAGCATTTT.

The CDR3 coding sequence is TGTGCCAGCAGTCGAGAGGGCGGGAACACCGGGGAGCTGTTTTTT. Translated, it gives CASSREGGNTGELFF. The chain recombines TRBV6-5 with TRBJ2-2; the D gene is possibly TRBD2 (5 bases). The CDR3 is made up of 15 amino acids. Germline loops: CDR1 MNHEY, CDR2 SVGAGI. Trimming cost V 5 bases and J 1 base, with 11 bases left between them.

CDR3 sequence reads: CASSPWVGANEKLFF. CDR3 DNA: TGCGCCAGCAGCCCCTGGGTTGGGGCTAATGAAAAACTGTTTTTT. The chain has TRBV5-1 and TRBJ1-4, with D unclear. V was cut by 4 bases and J by 3 bases, with 13 bases left in between. The CDR3 consists of 15 residues. CDR1 is SGHRS and CDR2 is YFSETQ in the germline V gene.

The V call is TRBV15, the J call TRBJ1-1; D unresolved. CDR3 length: 15 amino acids. V lost 1 base and J lost 5, with 14 bases in between. CDR1 is LNHNV and CDR2 is YYDKDF in the germline V gene (reference sequence). CDR3 coding DNA: TGTGCCACCAGCAGAGCAGCTCCCCGAGGGACTGAAGCTTTCTTT. Translated, it gives CATSRAAPRGTEAFF.

The V gene is TRBV6-5, the J gene TRBJ1-3, with D hard to call. Germline V gene sequence: CDR1 MNHEY, CDR2 SVGAGI. The CDR3 length is 15 residues. The ends were cut back, 2 bases at V and 2 bases at J, with 10 bases in the middle. The CDR3 is CASSYTYSAGNTIYF. Written as DNA, the CDR3 is TGTGCCAGCAGTTACACCTACTCGGCTGGAAACACCATATATTTT.

The chain is built from TRBV11-2 and TRBJ1-1; D call uncertain. The V and J ends lost 1 base and 11 bases respectively, with 20 bases between them. This CDR3 region has 15 residues. Germline loops: CDR1 SGHAT, CDR2 FQNNGV. The CDR3 loop reads CASSLVGLWGLEAFF. CDR3 in DNA: TGTGCCAGCAGCTTAGTTGGGTTGTGGGGTCTCGAGGCTTTCTTT. Variable domain in full (rest from reference TRBV11-2 and TRBJ1-1): EAGVAQSPRYKIIEKRQSVAFWCNPISGHATLYWYQQILGQGPKLLIQFQNNGVVDDSQLPKDRFSAERLKGVDSTLKIQPAKLEDSAVYLCASSLVGLWGLEAFFGQGTRLTVV.

Here the CDR3 DNA reads TGTGCCAGCAGCTTCCCCACCGACGGGGTGATGAATGAGCAGTTCTTC. Protein product: CASSFPTDGVMNEQFF. The V call is TRBV5-6, the J call TRBJ2-1, with D possibly being TRBD2 (5 bases). Deletions cut 2 bases from V and 7 bases from J, with 19 bases between. The germline V gene has CDR1 SGHDT and CDR2 YYEEEE. The CDR3 contains 16 residues.

This clone was detected only once. The rearrangement joins TRBV10-1 to TRBJ2-3; 8 nucleotides agree with TRBD1. This CDR3 comprises 13 residues. Germline trimming cut 9 bases from V and 5 bases from J; bases unmatched to any gene: 7. Germline CDR1 is WNHNN and CDR2 is SYGVQD (reference sequence). The CDR3 DNA is TGCGCCAGGAGACAGGGGTTAATAGATACGCAGTATTTT. As protein: CARRQGLIDTQYF.

This clone was counted a single time. The chain has TRBV5-6 and TRBJ1-5, with D hard to call. Per germline, CDR1 SGHDT and CDR2 YYEEEE. The ends were cut back, 2 bases at V and 6 bases at J, with 9 bases in the middle. The CDR3 runs to 13 residues. The CDR3 DNA is TGTGCCAGCAGCTTTGGGGATTCTCAGCCCCAGCATTTT. Its protein is CASSFGDSQPQHF.

The V call is TRBV28, the J call TRBJ1-1; D gene uncertain. The CDR3 totals 12 residues. The germline CDR1 and CDR2 sequences are MDHEN and SYDVKM. The V and J ends lost 3 bases and 11 bases respectively, with 13 bases between them. The CDR3, as DNA: TGTGCCAGCAGTTTGGATAGGGTGAATGCTTTCTTT. Residues: CASSLDRVNAFF.

The V gene is TRBV7-9, the J gene TRBJ1-1, with D uncertain. The length of the CDR3 is 15 residues. V lost 5 bases and J 3 bases, leaving 16 bases between the germline ends. Per the germline V gene, CDR1 is SEHNR and CDR2 is FQNEAQ (reference sequence). The CDR3 region is CASSAGFTGDTEAFF. The CDR3 bases are TGTGCCAGCAGCGCGGGGTTTACCGGCGACACTGAAGCTTTCTTT.